Listed here are 23 T cell receptor beta chains from one sample, sequenced in a study of breast tumors, draining lymph nodes, adjacent tissues. The lymph nodes were axillary draining lymph nodes from breast cancer patients. TCRdb analysed the multiplex PCR reads with MiXCR anew, one entry per CDR3 protein. The profile shows 85,000 to 130,000 distinct CDR3 sequences, 30% of them singletons. The sample comprised axillary lymph node tissue. The source is a female donor with breast cancer. Some clones in this sample may be carry-over from other donors' samples.

Concerning this clonotype itself: The CDR3 end shows no conserved phenylalanine or tryptophan, and so a read error is likely. This chain connects TRBV2 to TRBJ2-3; possibly TRBD1 for D (6 bases). This CDR3 is built from 17 residues. Germline CDR1 SNHLY, CDR2 FYNNEI. The CDR3 coding sequence is TGTGCCAGCAGTCTACCCGGGACATTCATCAGGACAGATGCGCAGTATTCT. It specifies CASSLPGTFIRTDAQYS.

The sample holds many counts of this clonotype. This chain uses TRBV25-1 with TRBJ2-7; tentatively, D is TRBD2 (5 bases). The CDR3 is 15 amino acids. Germline V gene sequence: CDR1 MGHDK, CDR2 SYGVNS. V was clipped by 2 bases and J by 1 base, with 12 bases between them. The CDR3 coding sequence is TGTGCCAGCAGTGAAGCAACGGCGGGTTCCTACGAGCAGTACTTC. Its protein is CASSEATAGSYEQYF.

At least ten counts were recorded for this clonotype. The chain links TRBV4-1 to TRBJ2-7; 9 bases fit TRBD2. CDR1 is MGHRA, CDR2 YSYEKL, per germline. V shed 4 bases and J 1 base; nucleotides not matched to a gene: 8. This CDR3 has 16 amino acids. The CDR3 DNA is TGCGCCAGCAGCCTCAAATGGGCGGGAGGGTCCTACGAGCAGTACTTC. Protein: CASSLKWAGGSYEQYF.

This clonotype was counted only a few times. V gene TRBV7-2 combines with J gene TRBJ1-1; maybe TRBD1 (5 bases). Looked up from germline, CDR1 is SGHTA and CDR2 is FQGNSA. V lost 1 base to trimming and J lost 4 bases, with 10 bases between them. This CDR3 is built from 14 residues. CDR3 nucleotide sequence: TGTGCCAGCAGCTTAGAGGGGACGCGCACTGAAGCTTTCTTT. This gives the protein CASSLEGTRTEAFF.

The table lists this clonotype with many counts. CDR3 DNA: TGTGCCAGCAGCTTGGGGACCGGGACACCGAACACCGGGGAGCTGTTTTTT. Amino acid sequence: CASSLGTGTPNTGELFF. J is TRBJ2-2 and V is TRBV5-5; D is perhaps TRBD1 (6 bases). Between the trimmed V and J ends, which lost 0 bases and 0 bases, there was a span of 12 bases. The CDR3 is made up of 17 amino acids. CDR1 and CDR2 from the germline V gene are SGHKS and YYEKEE (reference sequence). Filled out from reference TRBV5-5 and TRBJ2-2, the complete variable domain reads DAGVTQSPTHLIKTRGQQVTLRCSPISGHKSVSWYQQVLGQGPQFIFQYYEKEERGRGNFPDRFSARQFPNYSSELNVNALLLGDSALYLCASSLGTGTPNTGELFFGEGSRLTVL.

The chain has TRBV5-1 and TRBJ2-7; TRBD2 is a possible D gene (5 bases). Trimming removed 4 bases at V and 1 base at J, with 9 bases between. This CDR3 contains 13 residues. Germline V CDR1 and CDR2: SGHRS, YFSETQ. CDR3: CASSGGGSYEQYF. CDR3 bases: TGCGCCAGCAGCGGAGGTGGGTCCTACGAGCAGTACTTC.

The sample holds many counts of this clonotype. V usage is TRBV12-5 and J usage is TRBJ1-6, with D perhaps TRBD1 (6 bases). CDR3 length: 18 residues. Per the germline V gene, CDR1 is LGHNT and CDR2 is FRNRAP. Trimming left V 6 bases short and J 2 bases short, with 20 bases between. CDR3 coding DNA: TGTGCTAGTGGCCTTCGAGGACAGATCCATCCCTATAATTCACCCCTCCACTTT. It codes for CASGLRGQIHPYNSPLHF. The full variable domain, its missing parts supplied by reference TRBV12-5 and TRBJ1-6, is DARVTQTPRHKVTEMGQEVTMRCQPILGHNTVFWYRQTMMQGLELLAYFRNRAPLDDSGMPKDRFSAEMPDATLATLKIQPSEPRDSAVYFCASGLRGQIHPYNSPLHFGNGTRLTVT.

This clonotype was found many times. J is TRBJ2-2 and V is TRBV7-2, with D unresolved. The CDR3 spans 15 residues. Germline CDR1 and CDR2: SGHTA and FQGNSA. V gave up 5 bases and J gave up 3 bases, with 13 bases separating them. The CDR3: CASSPRVGDTGELFF. CDR3 nucleotides: TGTGCCAGCAGCCCAAGGGTAGGAGACACCGGGGAGCTGTTTTTT.

The chain has TRBV19 and TRBJ2-3; D gene uncertain. The germline V and J ends were trimmed by 2 bases and 0 bases, with 6 bases remaining between them. The CDR3 extends over 14 amino acids. Germline V gene lookup returns CDR1 LNHDA and CDR2 SQIVND (reference sequence). CDR3 sequence reads: CASSISASTDTQYF. Written as DNA, the CDR3 is TGTGCCAGTAGTATATCGGCTAGCACAGATACGCAGTATTTT.

Points on this clonotype: A much larger clone lies one base from this, so it may be a read error. The chain has TRBV20-1 and TRBJ2-7; 7 positions agree with TRBD1. From germline, CDR1 is DFQATT and CDR2 SNEGSKA (reference sequence). Trimming took 0 bases from V and 6 from J; bases not matched to a gene: 8. This CDR3 is built from 14 residues. The CDR3 sequence is CSARDPGQFTEQYF. CDR3 coding DNA: TGCAGTGCTAGAGACCCGGGACAGTTCACCGAGCAGTACTTC.

This clonotype was seen repeatedly, ten times or more. A much larger clonotype is one base distant, so this may be a read error. This rearrangement joins TRBV20-1 to TRBJ1-2; D unclear. The CDR3 covers 12 residues. Germline loops: CDR1 DFQATT, CDR2 SNEGSKA (reference sequence). DNA for the CDR3: TGCAGTGCTAGAGAGACCTACTATGGCTCCACCTTC. It yields the protein CSARETYYGSTF.

The chain is built from TRBV9 and TRBJ2-1, with D perhaps TRBD1 (5 bases). The CDR3 spans 12 residues. Trimming removed 4 bases at V and 7 bases at J, with 9 bases between. The germline CDR1 and CDR2 sequences are SGDLS and YYNGEE. The CDR3 reads CASSTSGNEQFF. The CDR3 bases are TGTGCCAGCAGCACCTCAGGGAATGAGCAGTTCTTC.

In its sample, this clonotype was seen a few times. The chain joins TRBV4-2 to TRBJ1-1, with D hard to call. This CDR3 comprises 17 residues. Germline CDR1 reads LGHNA; CDR2 reads YNFKEQ. Trimming took 1 base from V and 6 from J, leaving 21 bases between them. CDR3 bases: TGTGCCAGCAGCCAAGTAGGTTTGGGAGAAGGAACCTCTGAAGCTTTCTTT. As protein: CASSQVGLGEGTSEAFF.

Remarks on this clonotype: It may be a read error: a sequence one base away is much more abundant. Here the CDR3 omits its conserved ending phenylalanine or tryptophan, so a read error is the likely source. This chain links TRBV20-1 with TRBJ2-5; 8 bases agree with TRBD2. Germline V lookup: CDR1 DFQATT, CDR2 SNEGSKA (reference sequence). The CDR3 is 16 residues long. V lost 6 bases and J lost 2; bases outside the gene matches: 14. CDR3 DNA: TGCAGTGCCCCGGTCGGGCCAGCGGGGGCACAAGAGACCCAGTACCTC. This translates into CSAPVGPAGAQETQYL.

This clonotype has a count of ten or more. The chain links TRBV6-1 to TRBJ2-3; tentatively, D is TRBD1 (5 bases). The CDR3 is made up of 14 amino acids. Between the trimmed V and J ends, which lost 2 bases and 3 bases, there was a span of 9 bases. The V gene's germline CDR1 is MNHNS and CDR2 SASEGT. CDR3 sequence (DNA): TGTGCCAGCAGTGAAAGGGGATGGACAGATACGCAGTATTTT. Translating gives CASSERGWTDTQYF.

This clonotype was observed many times. This may stem from a read error, because a much larger clone lies one nucleotide away. The chain links TRBV12-3 or TRBV12-4 to TRBJ2-5, with TRBD2 matching over 11 bases. The CDR3 covers 16 residues. The J segment lost 5 bases and the V segment lost 3 bases, leaving 8 bases of the junction unmatched. CDR3 region: CASSFAASGGTETQYF. The CDR3 region has the DNA TGTGCCAGCAGTTTCGCTGCTAGCGGGGGGACGGAGACCCAGTACTTC.

In regard to this clonotype: This may come from a read error, since a much larger clone is one base off. The genes are TRBV6-2 or TRBV6-3 and TRBJ1-5; D call uncertain. The V gene's germline CDR1 is MNHEY and CDR2 SVGEGT. The CDR3 has 13 residues. Trimming pared 4 bases from V and 4 bases from J, leaving 8 bases between. CDR3 nucleotides: TGTGCCAGCAGTTGCCAGTGGAATCAGCCCCAGCATTTT. This gives the protein CASSCQWNQPQHF.

This chain connects TRBV6-5 to TRBJ2-6; 7 bases line up with TRBD2. The CDR3 length is 17 residues. CDR1 is MNHEY and CDR2 is SVGAGI in the germline V gene. V lost 6 bases and J lost 1; bases outside the gene matches: 9. The CDR3 DNA follows: TGTGCCAGCAGACCCGGGGAGGGGTGGTCTGGGGCCAACGTCCTGACTTTC. It codes for CASRPGEGWSGANVLTF.

In this sample, this clonotype turned up many times. V is TRBV27 and J is TRBJ1-5, with D tentatively TRBD1 (6 bases). The V end lost 5 bases, the J end lost 6 bases, and 14 bases lay between the germline ends. The CDR3 extends over 14 amino acids. Germline assignment: CDR1 MNHEY and CDR2 SMNVEV (reference sequence). The CDR3 DNA follows: TGTGCCAGCAGTCCCGGTGGGGGGCGTCAGCCCCAGCATTTT. It translates to CASSPGGGRQPQHF.

The chain links TRBV4-3 to TRBJ1-2; TRBD1 is a possible D gene (6 bases). CDR1 LGHNA and CDR2 YSLEER come from the germline V gene. V gave up 1 base and J gave up 6 bases, with 12 bases separating them. CDR3 length equals 14 residues. CDR3 amino acids: CASSQGRGLNGYTF. Here the CDR3 DNA reads TGCGCCAGCAGCCAAGGCAGGGGTCTAAATGGCTACACCTTC.

This clonotype was seen many times. The rearrangement joins TRBV20-1 to TRBJ2-1, with TRBD2 matching 9 bases. V was clipped by 6 bases and J by 4 bases; unmatched bases: 13. This CDR3 is built from 16 residues. CDR1 and CDR2 from the germline V gene are DFQATT and SNEGSKA (reference sequence). The CDR3, as DNA: TGCAGTGCCCGTTCGGGGATAGCGGGAGTGTACAATGAGCAGTTCTTC. It encodes CSARSGIAGVYNEQFF.

This clonotype has a count of ten or more. The chain has TRBV11-2 and TRBJ2-7; tentative D call: TRBD2 (6 bases). Germline V CDR1 and CDR2: SGHAT, FQNNGV. The CDR3 extends over 15 amino acids. V lost 2 bases and J lost 0, with 11 bases in between. The CDR3 here is CASSLMWEVSYEQYF. The DNA of the CDR3 is TGTGCCAGCAGCTTAATGTGGGAGGTCTCCTACGAGCAGTACTTC.

This clonotype was seen ten or more times. V is TRBV20-1 and J is TRBJ2-7, with a tentative D call TRBD1 (6 bases). Germline V CDR1 and CDR2: DFQATT, SNEGSKA (reference sequence). With 3 bases removed from V and 2 bases from J, the gap between germline ends came to 11 bases. This CDR3 region has 13 residues. CDR3 region: CSASGTSPYEQYF. As DNA, the CDR3 is TGCAGTGCTAGTGGGACAAGTCCCTACGAGCAGTACTTC.